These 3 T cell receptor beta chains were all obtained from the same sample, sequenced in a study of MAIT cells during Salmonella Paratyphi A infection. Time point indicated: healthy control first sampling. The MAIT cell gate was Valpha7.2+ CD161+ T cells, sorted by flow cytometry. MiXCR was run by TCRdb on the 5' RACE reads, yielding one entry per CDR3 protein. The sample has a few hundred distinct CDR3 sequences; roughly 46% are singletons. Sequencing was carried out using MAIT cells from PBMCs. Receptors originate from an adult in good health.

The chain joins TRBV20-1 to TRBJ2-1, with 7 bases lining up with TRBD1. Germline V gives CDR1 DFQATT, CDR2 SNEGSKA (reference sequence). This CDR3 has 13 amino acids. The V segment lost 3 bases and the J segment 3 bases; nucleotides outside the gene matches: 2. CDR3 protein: CSASDRDYNEQFF. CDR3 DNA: TGCAGTGCTAGCGACAGGGACTACAATGAGCAGTTCTTC.

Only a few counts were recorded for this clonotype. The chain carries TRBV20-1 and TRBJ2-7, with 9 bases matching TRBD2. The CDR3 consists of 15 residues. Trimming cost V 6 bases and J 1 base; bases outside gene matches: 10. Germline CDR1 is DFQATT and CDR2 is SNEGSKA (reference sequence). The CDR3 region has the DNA TGCAGTGCAACTCCCTTAGCGGGAGAATCCTACGAGCAGTACTTC. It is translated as CSATPLAGESYEQYF.

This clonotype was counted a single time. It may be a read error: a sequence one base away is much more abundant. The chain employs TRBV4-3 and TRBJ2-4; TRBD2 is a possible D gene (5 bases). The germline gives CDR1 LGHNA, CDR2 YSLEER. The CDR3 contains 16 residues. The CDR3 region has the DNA TGCGCCAGCAGCCAAGGGGGAGAGGGCCCCAAAAACATGCAGTACTTC. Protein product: CASSQGGEGPKNMQYF.